The T cell receptor (beta chain) described here comes from a study of T cell changes during pregnancy in multiple sclerosis. The V gene's germline CDR1 is SEHNR and CDR2 FQNEAQ (reference sequence). The V gene lost 2 bases and the J gene lost 1 base, with 8 bases spanning the gap. CDR3 size: 15 residues. This clone turned up a few times. Only in-frame clones appear in the TCRdb table, and some are missing; sequencing was by immunoSEQ multiplex PCR. The sample carries 70,000 to 100,000 clones, about 93% recorded once. The specimen was peripheral blood, collected in the third trimester of pregnancy. This receptor was obtained from a female donor in good health, enrolled as a control in a pregnancy study. This sequence joins TRBV7-9 and TRBJ2-2; D possibly corresponds to TRBD2 (5 bases). CDR3 region: CASSLRAGNTGELFF. Here the CDR3 DNA reads TGTGCCAGCAGCTTAAGGGCGGGGAACACCGGGGAGCTGTTTTTT. The full variable domain, with the rest looked up from reference TRBV7-9 and TRBJ2-2, is DTGVSQNPRHKITKRGQNVTFRCDPISEHNRLYWYRQTLGQGPEFLTYFQNEAQLEKSRLLSDRFSAERPKGSFSTLEIQRTEQGDSAMYLCASSLRAGNTGELFFGEGSRLTVL.